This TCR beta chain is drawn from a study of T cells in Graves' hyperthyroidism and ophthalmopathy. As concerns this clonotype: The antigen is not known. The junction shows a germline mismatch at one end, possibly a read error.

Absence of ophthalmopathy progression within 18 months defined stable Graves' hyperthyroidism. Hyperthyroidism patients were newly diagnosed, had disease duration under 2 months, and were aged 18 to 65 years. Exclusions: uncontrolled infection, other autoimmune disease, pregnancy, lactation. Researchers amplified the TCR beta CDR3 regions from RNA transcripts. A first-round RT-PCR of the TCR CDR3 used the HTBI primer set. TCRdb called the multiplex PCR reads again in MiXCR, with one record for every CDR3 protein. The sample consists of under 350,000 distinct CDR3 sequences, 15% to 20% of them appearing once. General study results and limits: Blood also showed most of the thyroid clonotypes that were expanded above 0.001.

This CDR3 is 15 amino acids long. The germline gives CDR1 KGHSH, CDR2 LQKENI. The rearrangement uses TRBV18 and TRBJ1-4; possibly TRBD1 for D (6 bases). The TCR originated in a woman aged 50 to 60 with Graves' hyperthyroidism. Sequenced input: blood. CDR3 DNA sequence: TGTGCCAGCTCACCGGTCCAGGGGTTAGATGAAAAACTGCTTTTT. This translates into CASSPVQGLDEKLLF.